This T cell receptor beta chain was sequenced during a study of cytomegalovirus exposure and HLA in healthy donors. Study overall: Of several hundred genotyped donors, 81% clustered with self-reported Caucasian donors. Whole-study findings and limits: Earlier analysis looked at TCR beta V segments, and most were productive about 90% or about 30% of the time. One variant, a missense change in DCLRE1C, was linked in a later analysis to TCR beta V- and J-gene trimming.

After removal of 5 bases from V and 4 bases from J, the junction contained 5 bases not matched to a gene. Germline V gene lookup returns CDR1 LGHNA and CDR2 YSLEER. CDR3 length: 16 amino acids. PCR used 60 Vbeta primers and 13 Jbeta primers. Here immunoSEQ multiplex PCR was the method, and the copy in TCRdb shows in-frame clones only, minus some. The sample shows approximately 120,000 clones, 70% to 85% of them seen only once. Worth noting for this clone: What it recognizes is unknown.

The receptor comes from a man aged 35-49 years in good health and CMV-seropositive. The sample comprised PBMCs. V gene TRBV4-3 combines with J gene TRBJ2-3; 14 nucleotides agree with TRBD2. The CDR3 DNA follows: TGCGCCAGCAGCAAGACTAGCGGGGGGGCCTCAGATACGCAGTATTTT. Translating gives CASSKTSGGASDTQYF.